What follows are 4 T cell receptor beta chains derived from one specimen sequenced in a study of T cell responses to AZD1222 COVID-19 vaccine. Some clones are missing from TCRdb's copy, which holds only in-frame ones; the method was immunoSEQ multiplex PCR. The repertoire includes 180,000 or so clones, nearly 95% of them detected once, and roughly 2% sits in the top ten. Sequenced here: peripheral blood, sampled 28 days after the second AZD1222 dose. All receptors come from an adult who received the AZD1222 COVID-19 vaccine.

This rearrangement joins TRBV5-6 to TRBJ1-2; TRBD1 might be the D (6 bases). The CDR3 runs to 12 residues. Germline CDR1 SGHDT, CDR2 YYEEEE. Trimming stripped 4 bases from V and 6 bases from J, with 10 bases between. The CDR3 spells CASSVDSHGYTF. In DNA, the CDR3 is TGTGCCAGCAGCGTGGACAGCCATGGCTACACCTTC.

The chain combines TRBV27 with TRBJ2-2; 7 nucleotides agree with TRBD1. V lost 2 bases and J lost 6; bases outside the gene matches: 6. Germline-derived CDR1 and CDR2 are MNHEY and SMNVEV (reference sequence). CDR3 length equals 15 residues. Here the CDR3 DNA reads TGTGCCAGCAGTTTAAGGCAGGGGGAAGCCGGGGAGCTGTTTTTT. Its protein is CASSLRQGEAGELFF.

The V and J genes are TRBV2 and TRBJ2-2; D unclear. The CDR3 has 12 residues. The germline V gene has CDR1 SNHLY and CDR2 FYNNEI. The V and J ends lost 4 bases and 13 bases respectively, with 13 bases between them. The CDR3 bases are TGTGCCAGCAGTGTAGAGGTCGGCGGGCTGTTTTTT. It encodes CASSVEVGGLFF.

Only a few counts were recorded for this clone. The rearrangement uses TRBV7-6 and TRBJ1-1; 7 nucleotides line up with TRBD1. The CDR3 spans 14 residues. V lost 1 base and J lost 1; bases outside the gene matches: 0. In germline, CDR1 is SGHVS, CDR2 FNYEAQ. CDR3 protein: CASSLGTGNTEAFF. The DNA for the CDR3 is TGTGCCAGCAGCTTAGGGACAGGGAACACTGAAGCTTTCTTT.